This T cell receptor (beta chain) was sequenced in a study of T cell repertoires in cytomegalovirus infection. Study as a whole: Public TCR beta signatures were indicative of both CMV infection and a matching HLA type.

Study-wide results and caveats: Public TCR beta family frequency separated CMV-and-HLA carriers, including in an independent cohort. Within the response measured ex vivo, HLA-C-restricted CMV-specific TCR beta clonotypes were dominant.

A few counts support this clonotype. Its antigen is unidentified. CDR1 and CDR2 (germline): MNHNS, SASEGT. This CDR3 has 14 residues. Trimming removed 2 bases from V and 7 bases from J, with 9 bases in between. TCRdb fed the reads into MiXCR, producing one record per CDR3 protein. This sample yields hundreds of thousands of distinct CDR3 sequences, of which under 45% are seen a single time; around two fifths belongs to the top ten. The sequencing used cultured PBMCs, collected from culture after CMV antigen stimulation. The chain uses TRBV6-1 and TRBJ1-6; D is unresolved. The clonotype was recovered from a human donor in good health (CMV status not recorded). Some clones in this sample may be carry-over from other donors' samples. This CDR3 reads CASSERPLNSPLHF. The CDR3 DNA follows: TGTGCCAGCAGTGAAAGACCGCTGAATTCACCCCTCCACTTT.